This T cell receptor (beta chain) was sequenced during a study of blood T cells in healthy people across ages. Concerning this clonotype itself: The antigen is unknown.

Alongside a J-beta primer mix, a sample-barcoded 5' primer served in a second PCR lasting about 7 to 12 cycles. TCRdb reprocessed the 5' RACE reads with MiXCR, giving one entry per CDR3 protein. The top ten clones hold roughly 13% of a sample with roughly 900,000 distinct CDR3 sequences, approximately 49% of them seen once. Overall study findings and caveats: The unknown donor CMV status may have confounded expanded clonotype changes.

This TCR was recovered from a man aged 25-40 years in good health. Input material: blood.

CDR3 residues: CSASRGHRFYEQYF. The CDR3 nucleotides read TGCAGTGCTAGTCGAGGGCATCGTTTCTACGAGCAGTACTTC. The V and J genes are TRBV20-1 and TRBJ2-5; TRBD2 is a possible D gene (5 bases). TRBJ2-7 matches the DNA end more closely, so the J call is doubtful. The CDR3 runs 14 residues. The V gene's germline CDR1 is DFQATT and CDR2 SNEGSKA (reference sequence).